The 4 T cell receptor beta chains below all came from one sample that was sequenced in a study of blood T cell repertoires in COVID-19 (TCRdb year 2020). The protocol used for the library was the immunoSEQ multiplex PCR assay. Imported from immuneACCESS, the table was reduced by TCRdb to in-frame sequences with V and J called. These copies leave out some clones; in studies compared against another copy, an unresolved V gene accounts for under half, and the cause of the remainder is not known. This sample lists around 94,000 clones; roughly 84% were detected once. Jointly, the top ten make up 4.5% of the sample. The sample was peripheral blood. Receptors originate from a human donor in a cohort sampled during active COVID-19.

The CDR3 nucleotides are TGTGCCAGCAGTTACGAAGCGACCGTCAAAAACGAAAAACTGTTTTTT. This translates into CASSYEATVKNEKLFF. The V and J genes are TRBV6-5 and TRBJ1-4; D remains ambiguous. This CDR3 is 16 amino acids long. The V and J ends lost 2 bases and 8 bases respectively, with 18 bases between them. Germline CDR1 reads MNHEY; CDR2 reads SVGAGI.

The chain couples TRBV6-1 to TRBJ1-3; D is undetermined. This CDR3 spans 16 amino acids. From germline, CDR1 is MNHNS and CDR2 SASEGT. V was trimmed by 2 bases and J by 2 bases, leaving 13 bases between them. The CDR3 DNA sequence: TGTGCCAGCAGTGAATGGTGGGCTTCAACTGGAAACACCATATATTTT. Translating it yields CASSEWWASTGNTIYF.

This chain connects TRBV29-1 to TRBJ1-2; D gene uncertain. Germline loops: CDR1 SQVTM, CDR2 ANQGSEA. V was trimmed by 5 bases and J by 8 bases, leaving 9 bases between them. This CDR3 is 10 amino acids long. The CDR3 reads CSVSPRGYTF. The CDR3 DNA reads as TGCAGCGTTAGCCCCCGGGGCTACACCTTC.

The chain links TRBV7-8 to TRBJ2-3; D might be TRBD2 (6 bases). The CDR3 covers 16 residues. Trimming left V 2 bases short and J 0 bases short, with 12 bases between. The germline V gene encodes CDR1 SGHVS and CDR2 FQNEAQ. The CDR3 protein is CASSLLQAGSTDTQYF. The DNA of the CDR3 is TGTGCCAGCAGCTTACTCCAGGCGGGAAGCACAGATACGCAGTATTTT.